This is a list of T cell receptor beta chains from one sample in a study of blood T cell repertoires in COVID-19. Assay: immunoSEQ multiplex PCR; the TCRdb copy retains only in-frame clones and omits some. The sample has 200,000 or so clones, roughly 87% seen once; the top ten hold approximately 10%. Sequences were obtained from PBMCs or T cells enriched from blood (not recorded which). The receptor source for this set is a man aged 30-40 years who had recovered from COVID-19. Each CDR3 is given with its conserved first and last residue.

V gene: TRBV19
J gene: TRBJ1-4
CDR3 protein: CASSIDQEAEKLFF

V gene: TRBV10-3
J gene: TRBJ2-1
CDR3 protein: CAISSGVGGEQFF

V gene: TRBV5-1
J gene: TRBJ2-4
CDR3 protein: CASRRQSSNIQYF

V gene: TRBV7-2
J gene: TRBJ1-6
CDR3 protein: CASSPQAGFASPLHF

V gene: TRBV6-1
J gene: TRBJ1-5
CDR3 protein: CASSDSPGGGSNQPQHF

V gene: TRBV10-2
J gene: TRBJ1-5
CDR3 protein: CASSGLSLSNQPQHF

V gene: TRBV18
J gene: TRBJ1-2
CDR3 protein: CASSRSGTGDYGYTF

V gene: TRBV2
J gene: TRBJ2-5
CDR3 protein: CASSDIGEETQYF

V gene: TRBV15
J gene: TRBJ2-3
CDR3 protein: CATRRQESFTDTQYF

V gene: TRBV3-1/TRBV3-2
J gene: TRBJ2-7
CDR3 protein: CASSQDPSGGAVDEQYF

V gene: TRBV6-4
J gene: TRBJ2-7
CDR3 protein: CASSRTSGSEQYF

V gene: TRBV4-3
J gene: TRBJ2-2
CDR3 protein: CASSQDKAGGPTGELFF

V gene: TRBV30
J gene: TRBJ1-2
CDR3 protein: CAWGTGSAYGYTF

V gene: TRBV28
J gene: TRBJ2-4
CDR3 protein: CASRMNRFQNIQYF

V gene: TRBV7-2
J gene: TRBJ2-1
CDR3 protein: CASSLILAGRYNEQFF

V gene: TRBV5-6
J gene: TRBJ1-4
CDR3 protein: CASYREGQNEKLFF

V gene: TRBV7-9
J gene: TRBJ1-1
CDR3 protein: CASSPAGGTEAFF

V gene: TRBV5-1
J gene: TRBJ1-2
CDR3 protein: CASSLEAGGPYGYTF

V gene: TRBV9
J gene: TRBJ1-1
CDR3 protein: CASSVTGEDTEAFF

V gene: TRBV7-6
J gene: TRBJ1-2
CDR3 protein: CASSFLGTGVGYTF

V gene: TRBV30
J gene: TRBJ1-3
CDR3 protein: CAWTSGNTIYF

V gene: TRBV28
J gene: TRBJ2-1
CDR3 protein: CASSTFRGARGYNEQFF

V gene: TRBV7-6
J gene: TRBJ2-1
CDR3 protein: CASSLNDPSGSYEQFF

V gene: TRBV12-3/TRBV12-4
J gene: TRBJ2-7
CDR3 protein: CASTNRTFAEQYF

V gene: TRBV15
J gene: TRBJ1-1
CDR3 protein: CATSRGGTGGPPEAFF

V gene: TRBV5-1
J gene: TRBJ2-7
CDR3 protein: CASTKLLAGSSYEQYF

V gene: TRBV6-5
J gene: TRBJ1-6
CDR3 protein: CASTRGPFNSPLHF

V gene: TRBV6-5
J gene: TRBJ2-7
CDR3 protein: CASITGFSYEQYF

V gene: TRBV4-1
J gene: TRBJ2-3
CDR3 protein: CASNPSPGGVAGVDTQYF

V gene: TRBV5-1
J gene: TRBJ2-3
CDR3 protein: CASSAGGRAVSDTQYF

V gene: TRBV6-5
J gene: TRBJ2-7
CDR3 protein: CASSGGLHYEQYF

V gene: TRBV28
J gene: TRBJ2-3
CDR3 protein: CASSSPRSNPDNRVADTQYF

V gene: TRBV12-3/TRBV12-4
J gene: TRBJ2-7
CDR3 protein: CASSLSRSYEQYF

V gene: TRBV7-9
J gene: TRBJ2-1
CDR3 protein: CASSSLDPGPGHLDNEQFF

V gene: TRBV28
J gene: TRBJ2-2
CDR3 protein: CASSIPGQGNGELFF

V gene: TRBV3-1/TRBV3-2
J gene: TRBJ2-4
CDR3 protein: CASSQVGGTKNIQYF

V gene: TRBV19
J gene: TRBJ1-1
CDR3 protein: CASSAQGYTEAFF

V gene: TRBV4-2
J gene: TRBJ1-5
CDR3 protein: CASSQETPGSYSNQPQHF

V gene: TRBV6-5
J gene: TRBJ2-1
CDR3 protein: CASSYSSVVPQGKFF

V gene: TRBV7-9
J gene: TRBJ1-2
CDR3 protein: CASSFDRGWGYTF

V gene: TRBV11-2
J gene: TRBJ1-1
CDR3 protein: CASSLDQNTEAFF

V gene: TRBV11-3
J gene: TRBJ1-6
CDR3 protein: CASSLGRDSPLHF

V gene: TRBV5-1
J gene: TRBJ2-7
CDR3 protein: CASMKGGGYEQYF

V gene: TRBV7-9
J gene: TRBJ1-2
CDR3 protein: CASSLGYRGYGYTF

V gene: TRBV7-9
J gene: TRBJ1-1
CDR3 protein: CASSLDEWSYVVFF

V gene: TRBV7-3
J gene: TRBJ1-1
CDR3 protein: CASRIGGNTEAFF

V gene: TRBV7-9
J gene: TRBJ2-1
CDR3 protein: CASSLLGQVNYNEQFF

V gene: TRBV12-3/TRBV12-4
J gene: TRBJ1-4
CDR3 protein: CASSLMYNEKLFF

V gene: TRBV29-1
J gene: TRBJ1-5
CDR3 protein: CSVRGGDQPQHF

V gene: TRBV25-1
J gene: TRBJ2-1
CDR3 protein: CASSETPPPGGNEQFF

V gene: TRBV6-5
J gene: TRBJ1-2
CDR3 protein: CASRDSHYGYTF

V gene: TRBV3-1/TRBV3-2
J gene: TRBJ1-5
CDR3 protein: CASSLGTGVQPQHF

V gene: TRBV28
J gene: TRBJ1-2
CDR3 protein: CASSSPPQGFSYTF